These 15 T cell receptor beta chains were all obtained from the same sample, sequenced in a study of blood T cell repertoires in COVID-19. Measured with immunoSEQ multiplex PCR; TCRdb has only the in-frame clones, and not every one. The sample shows around 27,000 clones, around 95% of them seen only once. The sample taken for sequencing was peripheral blood. These TCRs come from a human donor with active COVID-19. The donor label of this sample is uncertain.

V is TRBV24-1 and J is TRBJ2-3, with D tentatively TRBD2 (5 bases). CDR3 size: 13 residues. Germline V CDR1 and CDR2: KGHDR, SFDVKD. V was cut by 5 bases and J by 4 bases, with 9 bases left in between. The CDR3 nucleotides are TGTGCCACCAGTGCTCCCGGGGCAGATACGCAGTATTTT. This sequence encodes CATSAPGADTQYF.

The chain combines TRBV5-1 with TRBJ1-4, with D maybe TRBD1 (6 bases). The CDR3 has 16 residues. Germline lookup yields CDR1 SGHRS and CDR2 YFSETQ. The V and J ends lost 1 base and 0 bases respectively, with 10 bases between them. CDR3 coding DNA: TGCGCCAGCAGCTTGCGACGGACAGCAACTAATGAAAAACTGTTTTTT. It is translated as CASSLRRTATNEKLFF.

The genes are TRBV12-3 or TRBV12-4 and TRBJ2-5; TRBD1 might be the D (6 bases). The CDR3 consists of 12 residues. Trimming took 9 bases from V and 4 from J, leaving 12 bases between them. CDR3 in DNA: TGTGCCAGTTCGGGGACAAGAGAGACCCAGTACTTC. It codes for CASSGTRETQYF.

DNA of the CDR3: TGTGCCTGGAGTGGGAGTCCGGGGCTAGCGGGAGAATGGAGCACAGATACGCAGTATTTT. Its protein product is CAWSGSPGLAGEWSTDTQYF. This sequence joins TRBV30 and TRBJ2-3; 10 nucleotides agree with TRBD2. V dropped 1 base and J dropped 0; count of bases not matched to a gene: 16. Germline-derived CDR1 and CDR2 are GTSNPN and SVGIG (reference sequence). The CDR3 runs 20 residues.

The J gene is TRBJ2-1, the V gene TRBV6-4; a possible D gene is TRBD2 (6 bases). This CDR3 comprises 16 residues. The germline V gene has CDR1 MRHNA and CDR2 SNTAGT. V was pared by 5 bases and J by 7 bases, with 21 bases between. CDR3 coding DNA: TGTGCCAGCAGTCCTCACTATGGGAGGTTAAGTAATGAGCAGTTCTTC. Protein product: CASSPHYGRLSNEQFF.

The rearrangement links TRBV21-1 to TRBJ2-7; TRBD2 was called by the table and not checked on the DNA. TRBV21-1 counts as a pseudogene. The CDR3 contains 17 residues. The CDR3 region is CASSGWGATHPSYEQYF. CDR3 bases: TGTGCCAGCAGCGGCTGGGGAGCCACCCACCCCTCCTACGAGCAGTACTTC.

This clone was seen once. The chain has TRBV20-1 and TRBJ1-5; weak D call: TRBD1 (6 bases). CDR3 size: 11 residues. Deletions cut 6 bases from V and 8 bases from J, with 11 bases between. Germline V gene lookup returns CDR1 DFQATT and CDR2 SNEGSKA (reference sequence). As DNA, the CDR3 is TGCAGTGCAAAACAGGGTGAGCCCCAGCATTTT. Amino acids: CSAKQGEPQHF.

The rearrangement links TRBV10-1 to TRBJ2-5, with 9 positions matching TRBD1. This CDR3 region has 18 residues. CDR1 WNHNN and CDR2 SYGVQD come from the germline V gene (reference sequence). With 0 bases clipped from V and 4 bases from J, the junction kept 12 bases outside the gene matches. In nucleotides, the CDR3 is TGCGCCAGCAGTGAGTCGAGGGGACAGGGTCTCTTGGGAGAGACCCAGTACTTC. This gives the protein CASSESRGQGLLGETQYF.

This sequence joins TRBV27 and TRBJ2-7; 11 bases map to TRBD1. Per germline, CDR1 MNHEY and CDR2 SMNVEV (reference sequence). The CDR3 consists of 15 residues. V gave up 6 bases and J gave up 6 bases; unmatched junction bases: 10. The CDR3 region has the DNA TGTGCCAGCAGCCCTTTGGGACAGGGGGATCGCGAGCAGTACTTC. It is translated as CASSPLGQGDREQYF.

The genes are TRBV27 and TRBJ1-2; a possible D gene is TRBD1 (5 bases). V was shortened by 2 bases and J by 1 base, with 11 bases between the two germline ends. In germline, CDR1 is MNHEY, CDR2 SMNVEV (reference sequence). The CDR3 totals 15 residues. The CDR3, as DNA: TGTGCCAGCAGTTTAGCAGGGCCCCGTAACTATGGCTACACCTTC. Residues: CASSLAGPRNYGYTF.

The CDR3 reads CASSQASLERNEQFF. As DNA, the CDR3 is TGTGCCAGCAGCCAAGCCTCTTTAGAGAGGAATGAGCAGTTCTTC. This chain joins TRBV3-1 (or the pseudogene TRBV3-2) and TRBJ2-1; D call uncertain. The CDR3 runs to 15 residues. V dropped 1 base and J dropped 7 bases, with 14 bases sitting between them. CDR1 LGHDT and CDR2 YNNKEL come from the germline V gene (reference sequence).

The table lists this clone with a few counts. The chain is built from TRBV30 and TRBJ2-7, with D possibly TRBD1 on 5 matching bases. Deletions cut 2 bases from V and 4 bases from J, with 15 bases between. CDR3 length: 14 residues. The V gene's germline CDR1 is GTSNPN and CDR2 SVGIG (reference sequence). The CDR3 sequence: CAWSSAGRGYEQYF. DNA of the CDR3: TGTGCCTGGAGTTCGGCAGGTAGGGGATACGAGCAGTACTTC.

The chain combines TRBV4-3 with TRBJ1-4; the match to TRBD1 covers 9 bases. The V segment lost 1 base and the J segment 4 bases; nucleotides outside the gene matches: 13. CDR1 and CDR2 (germline): LGHNA, YSLEER. The CDR3 sequence is 19 residues long. The CDR3 spells CASSQGLLDRGSFNEKLFF. CDR3 bases: TGCGCCAGCAGCCAAGGCCTTTTGGACAGGGGATCTTTTAATGAAAAACTGTTTTTT.

This chain links TRBV24-1 with TRBJ1-4; tentatively, D is TRBD1 (6 bases). V was shortened by 1 base and J by 5 bases, with 31 bases between the two germline ends. The V gene's germline CDR1 is KGHDR and CDR2 SFDVKD. This CDR3 is built from 22 residues. The CDR3 sequence is CATSDLPPFTGPHSTRNEKLFF. CDR3 sequence (DNA): TGTGCCACCAGTGATTTACCTCCATTTACAGGGCCCCATAGCACCCGGAATGAAAAACTGTTTTTT.

The chain couples TRBV19 to TRBJ2-7; D is possibly TRBD2 (5 bases). Germline loops: CDR1 LNHDA, CDR2 SQIVND (reference sequence). This CDR3 spans 14 amino acids. V was cut by 3 bases and J by 7 bases, with 16 bases left in between. The CDR3 loop reads CASSILLRVNEQYF. CDR3 nucleotides: TGTGCCAGTAGTATCTTGTTGCGGGTTAATGAGCAGTACTTC.